A single sample gave rise to the 28 T cell receptor beta chains below, sequenced in a study of T-cell reconstitution after alpha-beta-depleted transplantation in children. Preparation of the TCRbeta library used unique molecular identifiers. TCRdb reprocessed the PCR reads with MiXCR, giving one entry per CDR3 protein. The sample has hundreds of thousands of distinct CDR3 sequences, 10% to 13% seen once. The specimen was PBMCs from the stem cell graft donor, collected from the stem cell graft. Source of these receptors: a human donor who donated a stem cell graft to a child with acute myeloid leukemia.

This clonotype appeared a few times. V usage is TRBV19 and J usage is TRBJ1-5, with 7 bases identical to TRBD1. The CDR3 runs 15 residues. Per germline, CDR1 LNHDA and CDR2 SQIVND (reference sequence). The trim removed 7 bases at V and 0 bases at J, leaving 6 bases unmatched. In DNA, the CDR3 is TGTGCCAGTATAGCGACAGGGCTTAGCAATCAGCCCCAGCATTTT. Encoded protein: CASIATGLSNQPQHF.

In this sample, this clonotype turned up a few times. V usage is TRBV11-3 and J usage is TRBJ2-1, with D possibly matching TRBD2 (5 bases). Germline lookup yields CDR1 SGHNT and CDR2 YENEEA. V lost 2 bases and J 15 bases, leaving 11 bases between the germline ends. The CDR3 totals 11 residues. The CDR3 region is CASSLMGEVFF. The CDR3 DNA follows: TGTGCCAGCAGCTTAATGGGAGAAGTGTTCTTC.

This clonotype was observed a few times. The chain couples TRBV7-9 to TRBJ2-1; D is ambiguous. The CDR3 runs to 15 residues. V lost 0 bases, J lost 1 base, and 7 bases lay in between. The germline CDR1 and CDR2 sequences are SEHNR and FQNEAQ (reference sequence). CDR3 loop: CASSLATTSYNEQFF. As DNA, the CDR3 is TGTGCCAGCAGCTTAGCAACTACGTCCTACAATGAGCAGTTCTTC.

This clonotype was recorded a few times. The V gene is TRBV6-5, the J gene TRBJ1-2; D is perhaps TRBD1 (5 bases). The V end lost 2 bases, the J end lost 0 bases, and 19 bases lay between the germline ends. The CDR3 has 18 amino acids. CDR1 and CDR2 (germline): MNHEY, SVGAGI. The CDR3, as DNA: TGTGCCAGCAGTTACCTATCTGGGACGCCAACTACTAACTATGGCTACACCTTC. It is translated as CASSYLSGTPTTNYGYTF.

This clonotype has ten or more counts. The chain links TRBV9 to TRBJ2-5, with 9 positions matching TRBD1. This CDR3 is built from 14 residues. Looked up from germline, CDR1 is SGDLS and CDR2 is YYNGEE. The V and J ends lost 3 bases and 5 bases, in that order; junction bases with no gene match: 5. As DNA, the CDR3 is TGTGCCAGCAGCGCCGGGACAGGGAGCGAGACCCAGTACTTC. Translated: CASSAGTGSETQYF.

This clonotype was detected ten times or more. The chain joins TRBV7-2 to TRBJ1-3; D is undetermined. The germline CDR1 and CDR2 sequences are SGHTA and FQGNSA. The CDR3 runs 14 residues. V was clipped by 2 bases and J by 1 base, with 6 bases between them. As DNA, the CDR3 is TGTGCCAGCAGCTTACTGGGGTCTGGAAACACCATATATTTT. It encodes CASSLLGSGNTIYF.

This clonotype was seen a few times. V is TRBV15 and J is TRBJ2-7; TRBD2 matches at 9 bases. CDR1 is LNHNV and CDR2 is YYDKDF in the germline V gene (reference sequence). The CDR3 totals 17 residues. V was pared by 1 base and J by 3 bases, with 10 bases of the junction left unmatched. CDR3 nucleotide sequence: TGTGCCACCAGCAGAGCAAAGGGGGGTAGCGGGAGCTACGAGCAGTACTTC. This translates into CATSRAKGGSGSYEQYF.

The V gene is TRBV4-3, the J gene TRBJ1-3, with a possible D match to TRBD1 (5 bases). Germline loops: CDR1 LGHNA, CDR2 YSLEER. Trimming left V 1 base short and J 2 bases short, with 9 bases between. The CDR3 sequence is 15 residues long. CDR3 residues: CASSQAPGAGNTIYF. Here the CDR3 DNA reads TGCGCCAGCAGCCAAGCCCCGGGGGCTGGAAACACCATATATTTT.

The CDR3 DNA reads as TGTGCCAGCACTAACGAGGGACAGGGGGCTTCTGAAGCTTTCTTT. It translates to CASTNEGQGASEAFF. The chain couples TRBV6-1 to TRBJ1-1; the match to TRBD1 covers 12 bases. Germline loops: CDR1 MNHNS, CDR2 SASEGT. Trimming took 7 bases from V and 6 from J; bases not matched to a gene: 9. The CDR3 consists of 15 residues.

The J gene is TRBJ2-1, the V gene TRBV5-1; perhaps TRBD1 as D (6 bases). The germline CDR1 and CDR2 sequences are SGHRS and YFSETQ. Deletions cut 3 bases from V and 8 bases from J, with 15 bases between. The CDR3 loop spans 14 amino acids. CDR3 protein: CASSYRDKIHEQFF. The CDR3 DNA reads as TGCGCCAGCAGCTACCGGGACAAGATCCATGAGCAGTTCTTC.

There are many counts of this clonotype. V gene TRBV9 combines with J gene TRBJ2-1; tentative D call: TRBD2 (6 bases). The CDR3 is made up of 16 amino acids. CDR1 and CDR2 from the germline V gene are SGDLS and YYNGEE. Deletions cut 4 bases from V and 4 bases from J, with 18 bases between. The CDR3 loop reads CASSSGPGLVYNEQFF. The CDR3 DNA reads as TGTGCCAGCAGCTCCGGACCGGGACTCGTATACAATGAGCAGTTCTTC.

This clonotype was detected only once. V gene TRBV3-1 combines with J gene TRBJ2-6; possibly TRBD1 for D (5 bases). V shed 4 bases and J shed 0 bases, with 10 bases lying between them. CDR1 LGHDT and CDR2 YNNKEL come from the germline V gene (reference sequence). The CDR3 contains 16 residues. CDR3: CASSLQGISGANVLTF. The CDR3 DNA is TGTGCCAGCAGCCTTCAGGGAATCTCTGGGGCCAACGTCCTGACTTTC. The whole variable domain, remainder taken from reference TRBV3-1 and TRBJ2-6, is DTAVSQTPKYLVTQMGNDKSIKCEQNLGHDTMYWYKQDSKKFLKIMFSYNNKELIINETVPNRFSPKSPDKAHLNLHINSLELGDSAVYFCASSLQGISGANVLTFGAGSRLTVL.

This clonotype turned up a few times. The chain recombines TRBV6-2 or TRBV6-3 with TRBJ2-5, with TRBD1 as a possible D gene (6 bases). The CDR3 runs 13 residues. V was pared by 7 bases and J by 5 bases, with 14 bases between. Germline V CDR1 and CDR2: MNHEY, SVGEGT. The CDR3, as DNA: TGTGCCAGCAAACGCGGACAGTTGGAGACCCAGTACTTC. Its protein is CASKRGQLETQYF.

At least ten counts were recorded for this clonotype. This chain connects TRBV20-1 to TRBJ2-1, with 7 bases that match TRBD2. The CDR3 totals 15 residues. Germline loops: CDR1 DFQATT, CDR2 SNEGSKA (reference sequence). Trimming removed 5 bases from V and 3 bases from J; junction bases left unmatched: 10. CDR3 coding DNA: TGCAGTGCTTTCGTTAGCGGGCGGGGCTACAATGAGCAGTTCTTC. Protein sequence: CSAFVSGRGYNEQFF.

This clonotype has a handful of counts. This sequence joins TRBV18 and TRBJ2-5; tentative D call: TRBD1 (7 bases). The CDR3 has 14 residues. V shed 2 bases and J shed 8 bases, with 15 bases lying between them. Germline loops: CDR1 KGHSH, CDR2 LQKENI. The CDR3 nucleotides are TGTGCCAGCTCACCAGGAGGGACAGTGGAAACCCAGTACTTC. Residues: CASSPGGTVETQYF.

This clonotype was recorded many times. The gene calls are TRBV3-1 and TRBJ2-7; D ambiguous. The V end was cut by 5 bases, the J end by 4 bases, with 6 bases between. Per the germline V gene, CDR1 is LGHDT and CDR2 is YNNKEL (reference sequence). The CDR3 extends over 11 amino acids. The CDR3 loop reads CASSYNYEQYF. For the CDR3, the DNA is TGTGCCAGCAGCTACAATTACGAGCAGTACTTC.

Only a few counts were recorded for this clonotype. The chain carries TRBV10-3 and TRBJ1-6; 7 bases align to TRBD1. V dropped 9 bases and J dropped 6; count of bases not matched to a gene: 8. The CDR3 covers 14 residues. CDR1 is ENHRY and CDR2 is SYGVKD in the germline V gene. This CDR3 reads CAIRDSAVNSPLHF. The DNA of the CDR3 is TGTGCCATAAGGGACAGTGCGGTTAATTCACCCCTCCACTTT.

The chain uses TRBV29-1 and TRBJ2-7; 10 nucleotides line up with TRBD2. Germline lookup yields CDR1 SQVTM and CDR2 ANQGSEA. The CDR3 consists of 15 residues. The junction had 8 bases not matched to a gene; V was cut back by 3 bases and J by 3 bases. CDR3 DNA: TGCAGCGTTGAGATGTTAGCGGGAGGATACTACGAGCAGTACTTC. Its protein is CSVEMLAGGYYEQYF.

This clonotype was seen a few times. This rearrangement joins TRBV10-3 to TRBJ2-2, with a possible D match to TRBD2 (6 bases). V lost 3 bases and J lost 6, with 17 bases in between. The CDR3 runs to 16 residues. The germline gives CDR1 ENHRY, CDR2 SYGVKD. The CDR3 is CAISERLVLGAGELFF. CDR3 in DNA: TGTGCCATCAGTGAACGACTAGTTTTAGGCGCCGGGGAGCTGTTTTTT.

The V and J genes are TRBV7-3 and TRBJ2-5, with a possible D match to TRBD1 (5 bases). Trimming took off 3 bases at V and 5 bases at J, with 13 bases between the two ends. This CDR3 is 14 amino acids long. The germline CDR1 and CDR2 sequences are SGHTA and FQGTGA. CDR3 coding DNA: TGTGCCAGCAGCTTGGGGCGAAGTTTGGAGACCCAGTACTTC. Its translation: CASSLGRSLETQYF. The complete variable domain, with remaining parts taken from reference TRBV7-3 and TRBJ2-5, reads GAGVSQTPSNKVTEKGKYVELRCDPISGHTALYWYRQSLGQGPEFLIYFQGTGAADDSGLPNDRFFAVRPEGSVSTLKIQRTERGDSAVYLCASSLGRSLETQYFGPGTRLLVL.

The V gene is TRBV7-2, the J gene TRBJ2-7; tentative D call: TRBD1 (5 bases). The germline V gene encodes CDR1 SGHTA and CDR2 FQGNSA. This CDR3 comprises 13 residues. V was clipped by 3 bases and J by 7 bases, with 13 bases between them. CDR3 nucleotide sequence: TGTGCCAGCAGCTTCTCCCTCAGGGTAGAGCAGTACTTC. Residues: CASSFSLRVEQYF.

The V gene is TRBV7-2, the J gene TRBJ2-1; the D is unclear. V was cut by 0 bases and J by 4 bases, with 10 bases left in between. Germline V gene sequence: CDR1 SGHTA, CDR2 FQGNSA. The CDR3 loop spans 15 amino acids. The CDR3 nucleotides read TGTGCCAGCAGCTTAGCGGCATTTAGATACAATGAGCAGTTCTTC. It yields the protein CASSLAAFRYNEQFF.

This clonotype was seen more than once but under ten times. The genes are TRBV11-2 and TRBJ1-2; 11 bases map to TRBD1. Trimming at V came to 5 bases and at J to 8 bases, leaving 13 bases not matched to a gene. CDR1 and CDR2 from the germline V gene are SGHAT and FQNNGV. This CDR3 spans 16 amino acids. In DNA, the CDR3 is TGTGCCAGCAGCCCTGGGACAGGGGGGACATTAGGAGGCTACACCTTC. It encodes CASSPGTGGTLGGYTF.

This clonotype has at least ten counts. The chain uses TRBV28 and TRBJ2-7, with 7 bases lining up with TRBD1. The CDR3 consists of 13 residues. Looked up from germline, CDR1 is MDHEN and CDR2 is SYDVKM. The V gene end was trimmed by 8 bases and the J gene end by 4 bases; junction bases not matched to a gene: 8. Written as DNA, the CDR3 is TGTGCCAGCTTAAGGGCAGGGGGATACGAGCAGTACTTC. Translation gives CASLRAGGYEQYF.

Comment on this clonotype: Because the CDR3 is missing its conserved closing phenylalanine or tryptophan, this is likely a read error. No DNA is shown, since the ends of the CDR3 on it are uncertain; the CDR3 is the one TCRdb lists. This chain connects TRBV7-4 to TRBJ1-1. From germline, CDR1 is SGHVT and CDR2 SQSDAQ. The CDR3 has 9 residues if both end residues are counted. The CDR3 reads CASSLAARL.

This clonotype was picked up a small number of times. The chain combines TRBV7-2 with TRBJ2-7; 8 bases fit TRBD2. CDR1 is SGHTA, CDR2 FQGNSA, per germline. Trimming took 1 base from V and 3 from J; bases not matched to a gene: 2. The CDR3 length is 14 residues. The CDR3 region is CASSLGTSLYEQYF. CDR3 coding DNA: TGTGCCAGCAGCTTAGGGACTAGCCTCTACGAGCAGTACTTC. Based on the CDR3 plus reference TRBV7-2 and TRBJ2-7, the full variable domain is GAGVSQSPSNKVTEKGKDVELRCDPISGHTALYWYRQSLGQGLEFLIYFQGNSAPDKSGLPSDRFSAERTGGSVSTLTIQRTQQEDSAVYLCASSLGTSLYEQYFGPGTRLTVT.

About this clonotype itself: At one of its ends the junction is not consistent with the germline gene, which may arise from a read error. V gene TRBV4-1 combines with J gene TRBJ1-1; tentatively, D is TRBD1 (6 bases). CDR3 length: 18 amino acids. CDR1 is MGHRA, CDR2 YSYEKL, per germline. CDR3 DNA sequence: TGCGCCAGCAGCCAAGGGGTCGGGGGGCGCGGAGGGAACACTGGAGCTTTCTTT. This sequence encodes CASSQGVGGRGGNTGAFF.

The chain uses TRBV2 and TRBJ2-2, with 7 bases aligning to TRBD2. V was pared by 6 bases and J by 0 bases, with 4 bases of the junction left unmatched. In germline, CDR1 is SNHLY, CDR2 FYNNEI. The CDR3 consists of 15 residues. The CDR3: CASSSGLTNTGELFF. CDR3 in DNA: TGTGCCAGCAGCTCGGGACTAACGAACACCGGGGAGCTGTTTTTT.